This T cell receptor beta chain emerged from a study of identical twins. Study findings and constraints: Compared with unrelated sharing, twin-shared out-of-frame alpha sequences had more low-probability sequences.

TCRdb called the 5' RACE reads again in MiXCR, with one record for every CDR3 protein. This sample has roughly 570,000 distinct CDR3 sequences, with 9.6% found just once. Ten or more counts support this clonotype. Antigen unknown. The same specimen was also included in a second study, on yellow fever vaccine responses in identical twins. That work states: After vaccination, twins' T cell response reportedly seemed partly convergent, partly personalized.

This sequence originates from a woman between 18 and 29 years old in good health. The sample comprised PBMCs.

The CDR3 DNA reads TGTGCCAGCAGTTACTCGAGAATTACTGAGACCCAGTACTTC. Its protein product is CASSYSRITETQYF. This chain uses TRBV6-5 with TRBJ2-5, with no clear D. The CDR3 spans 14 residues. The V end lost 0 bases, the J end lost 5 bases, and 10 bases lay between the germline ends. CDR1 and CDR2 from the germline V gene are MNHEY and SVGAGI.